The clone carrying this T cell receptor (beta chain) was picked up many times. The antigen is not known. This sample was included in a study of T cell repertoires in cytomegalovirus infection. The CDR3 has 15 amino acids. The V end was cut by 2 bases, the J end by 0 bases, with 7 bases between. Germline V gene sequence: CDR1 SGHTA, CDR2 FQGNSA. One entry per CDR3 protein, called by TCRdb with MiXCR from the reads. In the table there are 35,000 or so distinct CDR3 sequences, just over 50% of which are singletons. The V call is TRBV7-2, the J call TRBJ2-2; D is ambiguous. The sequencing here drew on CD8+ T cells from cultured PBMCs, taken from culture after CMV antigen stimulation. This sequence originates from a human donor in good health (CMV status not recorded). Some clones in this sample may be carry-over from other donors' samples. This CDR3 is CASSLRSTNTGELFF. The CDR3 nucleotides are TGTGCCAGCAGCTTAAGAAGTACGAACACCGGGGAGCTGTTTTTT.